The 21 T cell receptor beta chains below were found in one sample sequenced in a study of identical twins. TCRdb used MiXCR to reprocess the 5' RACE reads, holding one entry per CDR3 protein. The table has 200,000 to 250,000 distinct CDR3 sequences, roughly 13% seen once. These data were also filed under a second study, of yellow fever vaccine responses in identical twins.

The specimen sequenced was memory (CD45RO+) T cells sorted from blood. These receptors were collected from a woman younger than 35 in good health.

J is TRBJ2-3 and V is TRBV20-1; D unresolved. Trimming removed 3 bases from V and 2 bases from J, with 6 bases in between. The length of the CDR3 is 12 residues. Per the germline V gene, CDR1 is DFQATT and CDR2 is SNEGSKA (reference sequence). CDR3 sequence reads: CSASFITDTQYF. CDR3 DNA: TGCAGTGCTAGCTTTATCACAGATACGCAGTATTTT.

The chain recombines TRBV6-1 with TRBJ2-3, with 8 bases fitting TRBD2. Germline V gene lookup returns CDR1 MNHNS and CDR2 SASEGT. The CDR3 is made up of 15 amino acids. Trimming took 6 bases from V and 2 from J; bases not matched to a gene: 7. The CDR3 is CASRARAGATDTQYF. The DNA of the CDR3 is TGTGCCAGCAGGGCTAGAGCGGGAGCCACAGATACGCAGTATTTT.

This clonotype showed up just a few times. This chain links TRBV3-1 with TRBJ2-7; perhaps TRBD1 as D (7 bases). The CDR3 consists of 17 residues. V lost 4 bases to trimming and J lost 3 bases, with 22 bases between them. Germline V gene data show CDR1 as LGHDT and CDR2 as YNNKEL (reference sequence). CDR3 residues: CASSLSGGRWGFYEQYF. The CDR3 nucleotides read TGTGCCAGCAGCCTCTCAGGGGGGAGGTGGGGGTTCTACGAGCAGTACTTC.

This clonotype has a count of ten or more. This chain links TRBV9 with TRBJ2-7, with a possible D match to TRBD1 (6 bases). The germline V and J ends were trimmed by 4 bases and 2 bases, with 16 bases remaining between them. The V gene's germline CDR1 is SGDLS and CDR2 YYNGEE. The CDR3 totals 15 residues. CDR3 nucleotide sequence: TGTGCCAGCAGCCCATCCCCGGGACACCCCTACGAGCAGTACTTC. Translation gives CASSPSPGHPYEQYF.

This clonotype was observed a handful of times. V usage is TRBV5-8 and J usage is TRBJ1-1; D is unresolved. The CDR3 is 13 amino acids. The V gene lost 6 bases and the J gene lost 4 bases, with 13 bases spanning the gap. Germline V gene data show CDR1 as SGHTS and CDR2 as YDEGEE. DNA of the CDR3: TGTGCCAGCACCGCTCGAATGGGCACTGAAGCTTTCTTT. Its translation is CASTARMGTEAFF.

This clonotype appeared many times. The rearrangement joins TRBV29-1 to TRBJ2-5; TRBD2 matches at 12 bases. This CDR3 spans 13 amino acids. The germline V gene encodes CDR1 SQVTM and CDR2 ANQGSEA. The junction had 4 bases not matched to a gene; V was cut back by 6 bases and J by 5 bases. CDR3 in amino acids: CSVRLAGAETQYF. DNA for the CDR3: TGCAGCGTAAGACTAGCGGGAGCCGAGACCCAGTACTTC.

This clonotype was found a few times. This sequence joins TRBV20-1 and TRBJ2-4; D ambiguous. V was pared by 6 bases and J by 2 bases, with 23 bases between. This CDR3 comprises 17 residues. Germline CDR1 is DFQATT and CDR2 is SNEGSKA (reference sequence). The CDR3 protein is CSANLGFLVATKNIQYF. CDR3 in DNA: TGCAGTGCAAACCTAGGGTTTCTGGTTGCAACCAAAAACATTCAGTACTTC.

This clonotype has more than one count but fewer than ten. The chain has TRBV5-1 and TRBJ2-4, with 10 bases aligning to TRBD2. With V trimmed by 0 bases and J by 0 bases, 6 bases remained unmatched. Germline assignment: CDR1 SGHRS and CDR2 YFSETQ. This CDR3 is built from 18 residues. The CDR3 bases are TGCGCCAGCAGCTTGGGGACTAGCGGACCTCTAGCCAAAAACATTCAGTACTTC. This codes for CASSLGTSGPLAKNIQYF.

This clonotype has at least ten counts. The rearrangement links TRBV20-1 to TRBJ1-5; perhaps TRBD1 as D (5 bases). Per germline, CDR1 DFQATT and CDR2 SNEGSKA (reference sequence). This CDR3 is 14 amino acids long. Trimming took 5 bases from V and 1 from J, leaving 12 bases between them. The CDR3 here is CSASGTSSNQPQHF. CDR3 sequence (DNA): TGCAGTGCTTCCGGGACTTCAAGCAATCAGCCCCAGCATTTT.

This clonotype was observed a few times. The chain combines TRBV28 with TRBJ2-1; 11 nucleotides align to TRBD1. J gave up 6 bases and V 7 bases, and 8 bases lay outside the gene matches. The CDR3 totals 15 residues. Per the germline V gene, CDR1 is MDHEN and CDR2 is SYDVKM. The CDR3 here is CASTNAGTGGNEQFF. In DNA form, the CDR3 reads TGTGCCAGCACCAACGCCGGGACAGGGGGCAATGAGCAGTTCTTC.

The chain couples TRBV2 to TRBJ2-7; no clear D gene. The CDR3 extends over 13 amino acids. V was trimmed by 4 bases and J by 3 bases, leaving 10 bases between them. Germline CDR1 is SNHLY and CDR2 is FYNNEI. DNA for the CDR3: TGTGCCAGCAGTGGGGCCAGCAGCTACGAGCAGTACTTC. It translates to CASSGASSYEQYF.

This clonotype was observed a handful of times. V usage is TRBV7-8 and J usage is TRBJ2-7; TRBD2 matches 9 bases. This CDR3 spans 16 amino acids. Germline loops: CDR1 SGHVS, CDR2 FQNEAQ. Unmatched junction bases numbered 15, after V lost 7 bases and J lost 5 bases. The CDR3 DNA sequence: TGTGCCAGCACAAAGGCCCCGACTAGCGGAAGGAACGAGCAGTACTTC. The encoded protein is CASTKAPTSGRNEQYF.

In its sample, this clonotype was seen a few times. This chain uses TRBV6-5 with TRBJ2-2, with 7 bases lining up with TRBD2. The CDR3 is 15 amino acids. Trimming cost V 2 bases and J 7 bases; bases outside gene matches: 7. Germline assignment: CDR1 MNHEY and CDR2 SVGAGI. The CDR3 DNA follows: TGTGCCAGCAGTTACACAGGCGGGGGAGGCGGGGAGCTGTTTTTT. Translated: CASSYTGGGGGELFF.

This clonotype was seen repeatedly, ten times or more. As DNA, the CDR3 is TGCGCCAGCAGCTTAGGCCAAGTCCTCTCCAATGAGCAGTTCTTC. Amino acid sequence: CASSLGQVLSNEQFF. V is TRBV5-1 and J is TRBJ2-1; no reliable D call. V was shortened by 2 bases and J by 6 bases, with 15 bases between the two germline ends. This CDR3 has 15 residues. Germline lookup yields CDR1 SGHRS and CDR2 YFSETQ.

V gene TRBV7-2 combines with J gene TRBJ2-7; D ambiguous. This CDR3 has 11 amino acids. CDR1 and CDR2 (germline): SGHTA, FQGNSA. V gave up 3 bases and J gave up 5 bases, with 5 bases separating them. The CDR3 is CASSFIDEQYF. The CDR3 nucleotides read TGTGCCAGCAGCTTTATTGACGAGCAGTACTTC.

To note about this clonotype: A much larger clone differs from this one at a single base, so this may be a read error. The V call is TRBV3-1, the J call TRBJ2-1; 9 bases fit TRBD1. There are 17 residues in the CDR3. Germline V gives CDR1 LGHDT, CDR2 YNNKEL (reference sequence). The V gene end was trimmed by 8 bases and the J gene end by 8 bases; junction bases not matched to a gene: 19. The chain's CDR3 is CASCPLSRDRVYDEQFF. CDR3 in DNA: TGTGCCAGCTGCCCACTCTCCCGGGACAGGGTTTACGATGAGCAGTTCTTC.

In DNA, the CDR3 is TGCGCCAGCAGCCAAGCACTAGCGGGAGGTTCAGATACGCAGTATTTT. Encoded protein: CASSQALAGGSDTQYF. The V and J genes are TRBV4-3 and TRBJ2-3; 12 positions agree with TRBD2. The ends lost 1 base at V and 4 bases at J; junction bases unmatched: 3. The CDR3 covers 16 residues. The germline V gene has CDR1 LGHNA and CDR2 YSLEER.

This clonotype showed up just a few times. The rearrangement uses TRBV7-2 and TRBJ2-3, with 15 bases lining up with TRBD2. The CDR3 length is 18 residues. Trimming removed 5 bases from V and 4 bases from J; junction bases left unmatched: 10. Germline V CDR1 and CDR2: SGHTA, FQGNSA. CDR3 sequence (DNA): TGTGCCAGCAGCCAAGCGGGGACTAGCGGGGGGTCCCCAGATACGCAGTATTTT. It yields the protein CASSQAGTSGGSPDTQYF.

There are many counts of this clonotype. The chain is built from TRBV9 and TRBJ2-7, with 12 bases fitting TRBD2. Per the germline V gene, CDR1 is SGDLS and CDR2 is YYNGEE. The CDR3 length is 15 residues. V lost 2 bases and J lost 3; bases outside the gene matches: 3. The CDR3, as DNA: TGTGCCAGCAGCGTCGGACTAGCGGGGAACTACGAGCAGTACTTC. It yields the protein CASSVGLAGNYEQYF.

The gene calls are TRBV27 and TRBJ2-7; no reliable D call. V was cut by 2 bases and J by 2 bases, with 13 bases left in between. The CDR3 runs to 15 residues. The germline CDR1 and CDR2 sequences are MNHEY and SMNVEV (reference sequence). CDR3 amino acids: CASSLRVSRPYEQYF. CDR3 nucleotide sequence: TGTGCCAGCAGTTTACGGGTCAGCCGTCCCTACGAGCAGTACTTC.

This chain links TRBV2 with TRBJ1-1; D unclear. Germline loops: CDR1 SNHLY, CDR2 FYNNEI. V shed 6 bases and J shed 7 bases, with 15 bases lying between them. This CDR3 spans 13 amino acids. CDR3 amino acids: CASSPPGRDEAFF. Written as DNA, the CDR3 is TGTGCCAGCAGCCCCCCCGGGAGGGATGAAGCTTTCTTT.